This T cell receptor beta chain was identified in a study of glioma-infiltrating T cells after dendritic cell vaccination. Study-wide results and caveats: Few patients contributed both blood and tumor specimens.

With respect to this clone: The antigen is not known.

Clones were read by immunoSEQ multiplex PCR, and TCRdb kept only the in-frame ones, dropping some. Here the sample spans about 92,000 clones, over 75% being singletons. The CDR3 has 15 residues. Trimming pared 1 base from V and 4 bases from J, leaving 14 bases between. CDR1 SGHNT and CDR2 YYREEE come from the germline V gene (reference sequence). The sequences come from blood, collected before dendritic cell vaccination. The TCR originated in a human donor with glioblastoma. The chain has TRBV5-4 and TRBJ1-1, with D maybe TRBD1 (6 bases). The CDR3 DNA sequence: TGTGCCAGCAGCTTGAGGGAGGGGGTACGCACTGAAGCTTTCTTT. This sequence encodes CASSLREGVRTEAFF.